The clone carrying this T cell receptor (beta chain) was picked up many times. What it recognizes is unknown. Documented time point: longitudinal time-point 3. This sample is drawn from a study of neurological immune-mediated disorders. Study-level findings and limits: CDR3 amino acid sequences of expanded clones were not shared across subjects, a result suggesting private repertoires in all groups.

This CDR3 is 14 amino acids long. V shed 6 bases and J 5 bases; nucleotides not matched to a gene: 7. Germline V lookup: CDR1 MNHEY, CDR2 SVGEGT. MiXCR, applied by TCRdb to the 5' RACE reads, yields one record per CDR3 protein. The profile shows more than 100,000 distinct CDR3 sequences, 9.5% to 14% of them singletons. This sequence originates from a female donor with HTLV-1-associated myelopathy (HAM/TSP). The specimen sequenced was PBMCs. This sequence joins TRBV6-2 or TRBV6-3 and TRBJ1-5; 7 nucleotides align to TRBD1. The CDR3 coding sequence is TGTGCCAGCAGCAAGGGACAGAGCTATCAGCCCCAGCATTTT. This sequence encodes CASSKGQSYQPQHF.